This TCR beta chain was recovered during a study of OX40 agonist ivuxolimab in advanced cancers. Study-level findings and limits: Antigen specificity remained undetermined for the expanded peripheral T cells. Clonal expansion in partial responders at 0.1-3.0 mg/kg ranked among the lowest. A proportion of nonresponders additionally exhibited low normalized T-cell clonal expansion.

Drawing of blood for sampling happened at baseline, at cycle 4 day 1, and at cycle 7 day 1. Repertoires were generated with immunoSEQ multiplex PCR, while TCRdb's copy carries only in-frame clones and drops some. The top ten hold less than 2.5% of the sample, which has about 74,000 clones, 80% to 85% seen once. With respect to this clone: Its target is unknown.

Germline V lookup: CDR1 LGHNA, CDR2 YSLEER. Losses at the gene ends were 2 bases for V and 6 bases for J; bases not matched to a gene: 8. The CDR3 sequence is 17 residues long. The sequence was collected from an adult with an advanced solid tumor such as melanoma, head and neck, liver or kidney cancer. The chain has TRBV4-3 and TRBJ2-2; TRBD2 matches 11 bases. The sample consisted of CD4+ or CD8+ T cells sorted from blood, taken in a trial of the OX40 agonist ivuxolimab. DNA of the CDR3: TGCGCCAGCAGCCAATACCCGACTAGCGGGGAACCCGGGGAGCTGTTTTTT. Its protein is CASSQYPTSGEPGELFF.